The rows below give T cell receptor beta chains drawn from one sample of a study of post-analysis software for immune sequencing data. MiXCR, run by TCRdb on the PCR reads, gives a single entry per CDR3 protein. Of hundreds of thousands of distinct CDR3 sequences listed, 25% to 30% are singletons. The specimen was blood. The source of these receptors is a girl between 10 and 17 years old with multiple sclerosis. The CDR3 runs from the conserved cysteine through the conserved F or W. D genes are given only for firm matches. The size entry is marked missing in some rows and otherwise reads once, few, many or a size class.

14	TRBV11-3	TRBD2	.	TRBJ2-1	CASAPRAGSHKQFF	TGTGCCAGCGCACCTAGAGCGGGATCCCATAAGCAGTTCTTC
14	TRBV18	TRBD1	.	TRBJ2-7	CASSGDRGHYEQYF	TGTGCCAGCTCCGGGGACAGGGGGCACTACGAGCAGTACTTC
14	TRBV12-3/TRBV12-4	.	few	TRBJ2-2	CASSLVGLGGELFF	TGTGCCAGCAGCCTCGTAGGGCTAGGCGGGGAGCTGTTTTTT
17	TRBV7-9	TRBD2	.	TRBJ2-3	CASSPGGLAVSTDTQYF	TGTGCCAGCAGCCCTGGAGGACTAGCGGTTAGCACAGATACGCAGTATTTT
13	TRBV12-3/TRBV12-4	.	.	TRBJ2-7	CASRPDRYNEQYF	TGTGCCAGCAGGCCGGACAGATACAATGAGCAGTACTTC
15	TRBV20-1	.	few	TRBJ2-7	CSASSRTISSYEQYF	TGCAGTGCTAGTAGCAGGACTATTAGCTCCTACGAGCAGTACTTC
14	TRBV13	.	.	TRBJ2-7	CASSIWYVDNEQYF	TGTGCCAGCAGCATTTGGTACGTCGATAACGAGCAGTACTTC
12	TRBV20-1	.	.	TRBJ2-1	CSASSGGHEQFF	TGCAGTGCTAGCTCCGGAGGGCATGAGCAGTTCTTC
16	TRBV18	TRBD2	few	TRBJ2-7	CASSPTGGRSSYEQYF	TGTGCCAGCTCACCCACGGGGGGGAGAAGCTCCTACGAGCAGTACTTC
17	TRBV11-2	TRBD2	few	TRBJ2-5	CASSRQGLAGQAETQYF	TGTGCCAGCAGCCGACAGGGACTAGCGGGACAAGCGGAGACCCAGTACTTC
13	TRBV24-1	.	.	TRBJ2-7	CATSALGGHEQYF	TGTGCCACCAGTGCCTTGGGGGGCCACGAGCAGTACTTC
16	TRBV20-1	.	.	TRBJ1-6	CSARDGWQGPISPLHF	TGCAGTGCTAGAGATGGGTGGCAGGGTCCGATTTCACCCCTCCACTTT
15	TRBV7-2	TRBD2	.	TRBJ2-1	CASSLVSSGGNEQFF	TGTGCCAGCAGCTTAGTCTCTAGCGGGGGCAATGAGCAGTTCTTC
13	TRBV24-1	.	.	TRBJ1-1	CATSRTGWTEAFF	TGTGCCACCTCCCGGACGGGATGGACTGAAGCTTTCTTT
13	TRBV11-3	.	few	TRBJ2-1	CASSLDHHNEQFF	TGTGCCAGCAGCTTAGATCACCACAATGAGCAGTTCTTC
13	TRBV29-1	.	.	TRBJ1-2	CSVERKGGYGYTF	TGCAGCGTCGAGCGAAAGGGCGGCTATGGCTACACCTTC
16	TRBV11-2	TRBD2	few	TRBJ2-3	CASSPGGAGGTDTQYF	TGTGCCAGCAGCCCGGGGGGAGCGGGGGGCACAGATACGCAGTATTTT
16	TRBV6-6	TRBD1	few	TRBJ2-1	CASSVSPGQIYNEQFF	TGTGCCAGCAGCGTATCCCCGGGACAGATCTACAATGAGCAGTTCTTC
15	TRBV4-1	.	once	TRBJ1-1	CASSPIPRENTEAFF	TGCGCCAGCAGCCCTATCCCTCGGGAGAACACTGAAGCTTTCTTT
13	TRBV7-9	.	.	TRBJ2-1	CASSSFTGDEQFF	TGTGCCAGCAGCTCGTTCACCGGCGATGAGCAGTTCTTC
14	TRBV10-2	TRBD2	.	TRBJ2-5	CASKREPLQETQYF	TGCGCCAGCAAGCGGGAGCCCCTCCAAGAGACCCAGTACTTC
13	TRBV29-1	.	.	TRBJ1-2	CSIVISNLGGYTF	TGCAGCATTGTGATAAGCAATCTGGGGGGCTACACCTTC
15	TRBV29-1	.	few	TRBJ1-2	CSAGAGTVAAYGYTF	TGCAGCGCTGGCGCCGGGACCGTCGCTGCCTATGGCTACACCTTC
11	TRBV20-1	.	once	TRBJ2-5	CSARLQETQYF	TGCAGTGCTAGACTTCAAGAGACCCAGTACTTC
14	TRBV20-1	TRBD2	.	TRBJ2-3	CSADSGRVPDTQYF	TGCAGTGCTGATAGCGGGCGAGTTCCAGATACGCAGTATTTT
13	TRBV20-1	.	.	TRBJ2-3	CSAPGSASDTQYF	TGCAGTGCCCCCGGGAGCGCCTCAGATACGCAGTATTTT
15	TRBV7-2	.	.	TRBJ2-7	CASSLSPGEAYEQYF	TGTGCCAGCAGCTTATCTCCCGGAGAAGCCTACGAGCAGTACTTC
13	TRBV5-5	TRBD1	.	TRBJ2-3	CASSHPGGDTQYF	TGTGCCAGCAGTCACCCAGGGGGAGATACGCAGTATTTT
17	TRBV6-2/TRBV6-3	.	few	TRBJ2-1	CASSQQGPGRSYNEQFF	TGTGCCAGCAGTCAACAGGGACCAGGGAGGTCCTACAATGAGCAGTTCTTC
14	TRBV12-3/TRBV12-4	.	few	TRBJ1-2	CASSLEAGAGGYTF	TGTGCCAGCAGTTTAGAGGCAGGGGCAGGAGGCTACACCTTC
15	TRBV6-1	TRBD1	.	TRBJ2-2	CASRVGTGGTGELFF	TGTGCCAGCAGGGTTGGGACAGGGGGCACCGGGGAGCTGTTTTTT
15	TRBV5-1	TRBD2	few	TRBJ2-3	CASSPVSGGARSQYF	TGCGCCAGCAGCCCAGTTAGCGGGGGGGCCCGTTCGCAGTATTTT
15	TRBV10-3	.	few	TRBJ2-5	CAISESVGAQETQYF	TGTGCCATCAGTGAGTCCGTGGGGGCGCAGGAGACCCAGTACTTC
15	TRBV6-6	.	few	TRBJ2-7	CASSRPGGAYNEQYF	TGTGCCAGCAGTCGCCCCGGGGGAGCCTACAATGAGCAGTACTTC
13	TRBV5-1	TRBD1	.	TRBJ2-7	CASARDSYYEQYF	TGCGCCAGCGCTAGGGACAGCTATTACGAGCAGTACTTC
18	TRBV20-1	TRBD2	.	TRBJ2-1	CSATGTSGRFGAYNEQFF	TGCAGTGCAACCGGGACTAGCGGGAGGTTTGGGGCCTACAATGAGCAGTTCTTC
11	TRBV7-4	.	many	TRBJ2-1	CASRIYNEQFF	TGTGCCAGCAGAATATACAATGAGCAGTTCTTC
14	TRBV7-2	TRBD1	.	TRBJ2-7	CASSRQGSWYEQYF	TGTGCCAGCAGCCGACAGGGGAGTTGGTACGAGCAGTACTTC
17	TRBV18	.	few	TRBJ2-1	CASSPYDDRIPHNEQFF	TGTGCCAGCTCACCTTACGACGACAGGATCCCTCACAATGAGCAGTTCTTC
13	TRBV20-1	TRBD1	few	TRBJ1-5	CSVPGTENQPQHF	TGCAGTGTTCCCGGGACAGAAAATCAGCCCCAGCATTTT
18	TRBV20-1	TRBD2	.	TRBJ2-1	CSASGSLSTSGTYNEQFF	TGCAGTGCTAGTGGGTCCCTGTCGACTAGCGGAACCTACAATGAGCAGTTCTTC
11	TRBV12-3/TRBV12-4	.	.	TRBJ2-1	CASTRTGEQFF	TGTGCCAGCACCCGTACGGGTGAGCAGTTCTTC